The 4 T cell receptor beta chains below come from one sample, sequenced in a study of T cell clonotyping in hematopoietic cell transplantation. Libraries were prepared by immunoSEQ multiplex PCR; TCRdb keeps only in-frame clonotypes and omits some of them. The sample contains more than 12,000 clones, about nine tenths of which appear only once. The sequenced sample was PBMCs, obtained 100 days after allogeneic stem cell transplant. The receptors were gathered from a male patient in his 50s who had an allogeneic stem cell transplant from an unrelated donor, so T cells may come from the graft donor. Some clones in this sample may be carry-over from other donors' samples.

The chain combines TRBV5-1 with TRBJ2-2; D might be TRBD1 or TRBD2, each matching 5 bases. This CDR3 is 15 amino acids long. In germline, CDR1 is SGHRS, CDR2 YFSETQ. Trimming cost V 0 bases and J 4 bases, with 10 bases left between them. The CDR3 spells CASSLVAGTTGELFF. The DNA for the CDR3 is TGCGCCAGCAGCTTGGTGGCAGGGACCACCGGGGAGCTGTTTTTT.

The V and J genes are TRBV28 and TRBJ1-2, with no clear D. The CDR3 consists of 14 residues. Between the trimmed V and J ends, which lost 5 bases and 4 bases, there was a span of 14 bases. Germline V gives CDR1 MDHEN, CDR2 SYDVKM. The CDR3 DNA follows: TGTGCCAGCAGTGACCCCCGGGGTATCTATGGCTACACCTTC. Protein product: CASSDPRGIYGYTF.

This rearrangement joins TRBV9 to TRBJ1-1; no reliable D call. Germline V gives CDR1 SGDLS, CDR2 YYNGEE. V was shortened by 4 bases and J by 3 bases, with 13 bases between the two germline ends. This CDR3 contains 14 residues. CDR3 nucleotides: TGTGCCAGCAGCCAACGGGCTGGGGACACTGAAGCTTTCTTT. Translating gives CASSQRAGDTEAFF.

The V gene is TRBV19, the J gene TRBJ1-5; 7 bases align to TRBD1. From germline, CDR1 is LNHDA and CDR2 SQIVND (reference sequence). CDR3 length: 15 amino acids. V was clipped by 7 bases and J by 6 bases; unmatched bases: 12. The CDR3 loop is CASTKQGGNGQPQHF. In DNA form, the CDR3 reads TGTGCCAGTACCAAACAAGGGGGCAATGGTCAGCCCCAGCATTTT.